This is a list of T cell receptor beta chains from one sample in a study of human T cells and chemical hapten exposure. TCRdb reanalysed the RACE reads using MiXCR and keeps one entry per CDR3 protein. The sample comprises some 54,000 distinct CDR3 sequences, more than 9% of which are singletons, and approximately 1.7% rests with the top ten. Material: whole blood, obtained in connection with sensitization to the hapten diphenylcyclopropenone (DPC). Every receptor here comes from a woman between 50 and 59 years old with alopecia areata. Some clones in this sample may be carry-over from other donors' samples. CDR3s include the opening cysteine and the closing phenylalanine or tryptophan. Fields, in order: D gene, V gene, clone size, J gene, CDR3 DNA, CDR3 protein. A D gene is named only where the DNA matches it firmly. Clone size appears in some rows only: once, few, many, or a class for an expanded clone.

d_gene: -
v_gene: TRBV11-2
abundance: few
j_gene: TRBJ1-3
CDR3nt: TGTGCCAGCAGCTTGAGCGGAAACACCATATATTTT
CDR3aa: CASSLSGNTIYF

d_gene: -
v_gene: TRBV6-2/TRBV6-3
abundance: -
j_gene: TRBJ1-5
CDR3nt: TGTGCCAGCAATATCGCGGGGGGTCAGCCCCAGCATTTT
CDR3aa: CASNIAGGQPQHF

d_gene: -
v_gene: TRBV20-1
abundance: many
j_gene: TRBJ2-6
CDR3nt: TGCAGTGCTAGATTGACTGCAGACTCTGGGGCCAACGTCCTGACTTTC
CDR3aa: CSARLTADSGANVLTF

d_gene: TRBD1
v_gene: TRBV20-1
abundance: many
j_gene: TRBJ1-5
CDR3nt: TGCAGTGCTAGCTCCGACAGGGATAATCAGCCCCAGCATTTT
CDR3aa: CSASSDRDNQPQHF

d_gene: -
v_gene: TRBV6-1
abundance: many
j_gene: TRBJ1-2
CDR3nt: TGTGCCAGCAGGATACAGGAAGTTGACGGCTACACCTTC
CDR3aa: CASRIQEVDGYTF

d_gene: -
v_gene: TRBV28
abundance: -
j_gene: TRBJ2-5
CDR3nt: TGTGCCAGCAGTTCAGCTAGCGTGGTACAAGAGACCCAGTACTTC
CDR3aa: CASSSASVVQETQYF

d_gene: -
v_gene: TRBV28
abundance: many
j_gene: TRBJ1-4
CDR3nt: TGTGCCAGCAGCGGCGGAGGGGAAAAACTGTTTTTT
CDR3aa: CASSGGGEKLFF

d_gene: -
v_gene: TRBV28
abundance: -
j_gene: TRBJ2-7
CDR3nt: TGTGCCAGCAGTTCCCGACAGTACGAGCAGTACTTC
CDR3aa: CASSSRQYEQYF

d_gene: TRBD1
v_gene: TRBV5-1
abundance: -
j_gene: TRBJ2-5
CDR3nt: TGCGCCAGCAGCTTGGGGCAGGGGGCCGAGACCCAGTACTTC
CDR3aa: CASSLGQGAETQYF

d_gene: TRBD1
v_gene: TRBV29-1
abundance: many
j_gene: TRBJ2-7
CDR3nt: TGCAGCGTTACCGGGACAGTCTCCTACGAGCAGTACTTC
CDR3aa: CSVTGTVSYEQYF

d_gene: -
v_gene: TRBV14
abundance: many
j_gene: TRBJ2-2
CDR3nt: TGTGCCAGCAGCCAAGATCTGGCCGGGGAGCTGTTTTTT
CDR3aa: CASSQDLAGELFF

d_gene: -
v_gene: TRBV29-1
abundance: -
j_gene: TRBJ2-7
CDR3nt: TGCAGCGTAGGGGGTTTGGAGCAGTACTTC
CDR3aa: CSVGGLEQYF

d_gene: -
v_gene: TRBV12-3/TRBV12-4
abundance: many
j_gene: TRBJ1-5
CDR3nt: TGTGCCAGCACCATAGCGGGTAGCAATCAGCCCCAGCATTTT
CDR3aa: CASTIAGSNQPQHF

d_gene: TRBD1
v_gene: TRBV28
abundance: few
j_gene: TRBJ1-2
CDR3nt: TGTGCCAGCACCCCAGGGGGAATCTATGGCTACACCTTC
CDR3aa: CASTPGGIYGYTF

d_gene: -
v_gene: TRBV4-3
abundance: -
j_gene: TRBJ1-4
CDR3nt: TGCGGCAGCAGCCAAGATGGGTTAGGACTTGAAAAACTGTTTTTT
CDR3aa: CGSSQDGLGLEKLFF

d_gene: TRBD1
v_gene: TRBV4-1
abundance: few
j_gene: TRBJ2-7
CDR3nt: TGCGCCAGCAGCCCTCGTTTGGACAGGTCAAACGAGCAGTACTTC
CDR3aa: CASSPRLDRSNEQYF

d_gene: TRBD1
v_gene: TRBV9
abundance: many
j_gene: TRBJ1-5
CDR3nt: TGTGCCAGCAGCGCGGCAGGGGGAAGACAGCCCCAGCATTTT
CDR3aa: CASSAAGGRQPQHF

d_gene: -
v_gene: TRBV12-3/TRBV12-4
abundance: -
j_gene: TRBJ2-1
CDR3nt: TGTGCCAGCAGCCCTCCTGTCACGGGATCAGGTAATGAGCAGTTCTTC
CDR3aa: CASSPPVTGSGNEQFF

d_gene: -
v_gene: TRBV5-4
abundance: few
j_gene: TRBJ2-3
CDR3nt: TGTGCCAGCAGCAGGGGACTTCCCCCTGGCACAGATACGCAGTATTTT
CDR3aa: CASSRGLPPGTDTQYF

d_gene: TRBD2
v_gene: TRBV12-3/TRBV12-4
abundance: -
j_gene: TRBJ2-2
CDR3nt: TGTGCCAGCAGTTTAGCGGGAGGGCCCGGTGCCGGGGAGCTGTTTTTT
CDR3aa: CASSLAGGPGAGELFF

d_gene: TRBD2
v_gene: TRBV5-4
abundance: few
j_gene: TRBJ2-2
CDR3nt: TGTGCCAGCAGCTCAGGACTAGAGGGCACCGGGGAGCTGTTTTTT
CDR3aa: CASSSGLEGTGELFF

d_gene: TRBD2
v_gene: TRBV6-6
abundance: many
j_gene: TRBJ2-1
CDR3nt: TGTGCCAGCACCTTGGAGACTAGCGTAGAGAAGTTCTTC
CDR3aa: CASTLETSVEKFF

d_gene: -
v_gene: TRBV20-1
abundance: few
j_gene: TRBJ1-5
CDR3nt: TGCAGTGCTAGTTCAGGCTCCAATCAGCCCCAGCATTTT
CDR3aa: CSASSGSNQPQHF